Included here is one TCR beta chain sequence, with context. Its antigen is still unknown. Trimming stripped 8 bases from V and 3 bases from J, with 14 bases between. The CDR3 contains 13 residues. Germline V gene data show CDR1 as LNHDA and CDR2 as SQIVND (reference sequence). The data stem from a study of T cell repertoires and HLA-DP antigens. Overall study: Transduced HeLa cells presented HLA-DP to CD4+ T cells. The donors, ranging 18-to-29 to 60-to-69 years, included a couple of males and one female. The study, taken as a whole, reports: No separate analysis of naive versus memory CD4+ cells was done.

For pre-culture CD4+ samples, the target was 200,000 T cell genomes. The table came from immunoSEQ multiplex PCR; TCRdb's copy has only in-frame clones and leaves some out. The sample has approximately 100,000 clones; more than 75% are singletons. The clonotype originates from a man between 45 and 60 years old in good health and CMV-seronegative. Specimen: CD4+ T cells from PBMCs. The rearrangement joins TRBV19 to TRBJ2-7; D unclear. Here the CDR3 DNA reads TGTGCCAGTCGCCCGGGCAGCGACTACGAGCAGTACTTC. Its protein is CASRPGSDYEQYF.